A selection of T cell receptor beta chains follows, all from one sample in a study of blood T cells in healthy people across ages. A single record per CDR3 protein comes from TCRdb applying MiXCR to the 5' RACE reads. This repertoire shows 1.5 million to 2 million distinct CDR3 sequences, roughly 52% found once; its top ten account for roughly 2.1%. The sample was blood. The receptors were gathered from a woman in her forties in good health. Each CDR3 is given with its conserved first and last residue. D genes are given only for firm matches. Not every row has a clone size; where given, it reads once, few, many or a size class.

V	D	J	size	CDR3	DNA
TRBV5-1	TRBD1	TRBJ2-5	few	CASSPGDRVPQETQYF	TGCGCCAGCTCCCCCGGGGACAGGGTTCCCCAAGAGACCCAGTACTTC
TRBV5-1	NA	TRBJ2-1	NA	CASSTDMAKDNEQFF	TGCGCCAGCAGCACGGACATGGCCAAGGACAATGAGCAGTTCTTC
TRBV12-3/TRBV12-4	NA	TRBJ1-4	NA	CASSLLGPGTNEKLFF	TGTGCCAGCAGTTTATTGGGCCCTGGGACTAATGAAAAACTGTTTTTT
TRBV20-1	NA	TRBJ2-5	NA	CSATGREQETQYF	TGCAGTGCTACAGGACGGGAACAAGAGACCCAGTACTTC
TRBV28	TRBD1	TRBJ1-5	NA	CASSRQGRRQPQHF	TGTGCCAGCAGTCGACAGGGCCGCAGGCAGCCCCAGCATTTT
TRBV20-1	NA	TRBJ2-1	NA	CSASMGAEQFF	TGCAGTGCTAGTATGGGAGCAGAGCAGTTCTTC
TRBV9	TRBD2	TRBJ2-4	few	CASSKTSGGASAKNIQYF	TGTGCCAGCTCAAAGACTAGCGGGGGGGCCTCGGCCAAAAACATTCAGTACTTC
TRBV20-1	NA	TRBJ1-2	NA	CSAGRGACGYTF	TGCAGTGCAGGAAGAGGGGCGTGTGGCTACACCTTC
TRBV24-1	NA	TRBJ2-1	NA	CATTRGNSDEQFF	TGTGCCACCACCAGGGGAAATTCGGATGAGCAGTTCTTC
TRBV15	TRBD1	TRBJ2-7	NA	CATEDTGTVSYEQYF	TGTGCCACAGAGGATACGGGGACAGTCTCCTACGAGCAGTACTTC
TRBV10-3	TRBD1	TRBJ1-1	NA	CAISTGQGGTEAFF	TGTGCCATCAGTACTGGACAGGGAGGCACTGAAGCTTTCTTT
TRBV7-9	TRBD1	TRBJ2-5	few	CASSLYRSGQGAVTQYF	TGTGCCAGCAGCTTATACCGCTCGGGACAGGGGGCGGTGACCCAGTACTTC
TRBV27	TRBD1	TRBJ2-7	NA	CASCFQGAACEQYF	TGTGCCAGCTGCTTTCAGGGGGCGGCGTGCGAGCAGTACTTC
TRBV4-3	NA	TRBJ2-3	few	CASSQDAGVGTQYF	TGCGCCAGCAGCCAAGACGCAGGGGTGGGTACGCAGTATTTT
TRBV13	NA	TRBJ2-5	NA	CASSLESSEQYF	TGTGCCAGCAGCTTAGAGAGTTCGGAGCAGTACTTC
TRBV4-1	NA	TRBJ1-2	few	CASSQDGAARGYTF	TGCGCCAGCAGCCAAGATGGTGCAGCCCGTGGCTACACCTTC
TRBV29-1	NA	TRBJ2-1	NA	CSVGTHNEQFF	TGCAGCGTTGGGACCCACAATGAGCAGTTCTTC
TRBV3-1	NA	TRBJ2-5	NA	CASSQRGSQETQYF	TGTGCCAGCAGCCAAAGGGGGAGCCAAGAGACCCAGTACTTC
TRBV7-2	TRBD2	TRBJ2-3	NA	CASSRHGGGITDTQYF	TGTGCCAGCAGCAGGCACGGGGGGGGAATCACAGATACGCAGTATTTT
TRBV29-1	TRBD1	TRBJ2-3	NA	CSVKPGQITDTQYF	TGCAGCGTCAAACCGGGACAGATAACAGATACGCAGTATTTT
TRBV29-1	NA	TRBJ1-2	NA	CSVDTTYGYTF	TGCAGCGTTGATACCACCTATGGCTACACCTTC